The entry below describes one TCR beta chain. The sample belongs to a study of blood T cell repertoires in COVID-19. Overall study: Specimens from acute and convalescent COVID-19 originated in the United States, Italy and Spain.

In the original analysis: Using reference gene primer amplification, nucleated cell counts were estimated. TCRdb's copy holds only in-frame clones and misses some; the assay was immunoSEQ multiplex PCR. That table furnishes V, J and clone size, whereas the DNA furnished D and trimming. This table holds approximately 97,000 clones, roughly 92% found once. Trimming left V 0 bases short and J 3 bases short, with 12 bases between. This CDR3 region has 16 residues. Germline V lookup: CDR1 LNHDA, CDR2 SQIVND (reference sequence). Followed longitudinally, the Seattle patients had been enrolled during active infection.

The chain carries TRBV19 and TRBJ1-5; D is ambiguous. The TCR was taken from a woman between 50 and 59 years old with COVID-19, enrolled during active disease. The sequenced sample consisted of peripheral blood. CDR3 bases: TGTGCCAGTAGTATAGATCCCGGGAACGTCAATCAGCCCCAGCATTTT. Translation gives CASSIDPGNVNQPQHF.